This T cell receptor beta chain derives from a study of beta chain features in type 1 diabetes. Expressed TCRB transcripts were sequenced because the entire RNA isolate underwent reverse transcription. The average output of naive, central memory and regulatory T cell samples was about 3.57 million reads. TCRdb keeps only in-frame clones here, not all; method: immunoSEQ multiplex PCR. In the table there are 450,000 to 600,000 clones, around 28% of which are singletons. V shed 0 bases and J 4 bases; nucleotides not matched to a gene: 3. The CDR3 extends over 16 amino acids. Per germline, CDR1 SGHTA and CDR2 FQGNSA. Overall study results and limits: Insertions were fewer and deletions more numerous at VDJ junctions in type 1 diabetes patients. Type 1 diabetes patients had TCRB CDR3s that were shorter (moderately but significantly so) in all four CD4+ subsets. Naive, central memory and regulatory TCRB repertoires appeared more similar among patients than healthy donors.

In its sample, this clone was seen a few times. What it binds is unknown. The chain is built from TRBV7-2 and TRBJ2-1; 10 positions match TRBD1. The origin of this receptor is a man between 18 and 35 years old in good health. The sequenced sample consisted of naive CD4+ T cells from blood. The CDR3 here is CASSLAWTGGYNEQFF. The CDR3 coding sequence is TGTGCCAGCAGCTTAGCTTGGACAGGGGGGTACAATGAGCAGTTCTTC.